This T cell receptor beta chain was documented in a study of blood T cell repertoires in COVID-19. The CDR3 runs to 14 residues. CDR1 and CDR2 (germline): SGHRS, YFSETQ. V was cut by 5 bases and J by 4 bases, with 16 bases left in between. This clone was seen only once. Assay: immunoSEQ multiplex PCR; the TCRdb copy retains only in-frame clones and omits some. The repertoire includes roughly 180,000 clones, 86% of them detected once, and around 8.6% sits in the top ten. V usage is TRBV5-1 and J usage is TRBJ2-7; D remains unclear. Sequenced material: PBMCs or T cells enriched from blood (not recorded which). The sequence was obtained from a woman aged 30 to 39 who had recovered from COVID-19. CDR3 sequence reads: CASRPPMVSYEQYF. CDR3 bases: TGCGCCAGCAGACCCCCGATGGTGAGTTACGAGCAGTACTTC.